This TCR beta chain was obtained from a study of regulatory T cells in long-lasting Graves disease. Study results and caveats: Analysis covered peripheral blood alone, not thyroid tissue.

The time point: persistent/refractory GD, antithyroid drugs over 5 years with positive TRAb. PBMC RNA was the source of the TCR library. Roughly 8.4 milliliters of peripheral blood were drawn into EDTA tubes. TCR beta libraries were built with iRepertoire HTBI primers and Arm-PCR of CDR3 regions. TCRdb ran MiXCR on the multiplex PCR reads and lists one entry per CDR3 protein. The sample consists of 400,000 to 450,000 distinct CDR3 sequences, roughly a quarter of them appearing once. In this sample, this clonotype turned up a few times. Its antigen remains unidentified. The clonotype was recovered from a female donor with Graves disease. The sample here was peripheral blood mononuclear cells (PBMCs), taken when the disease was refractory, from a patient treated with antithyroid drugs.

CDR3 bases: TGTGCCAGCAGCGTAGTAGGGCAGGACACTGAAGCTTTCTTT. Translating gives CASSVVGQDTEAFF. V and J are TRBV9 and TRBJ1-1; no definite D call. Germline CDR1 reads SGDLS; CDR2 reads YYNGEE. The germline V and J ends were trimmed by 0 bases and 3 bases, with 9 bases remaining between them. The CDR3 contains 14 residues. Combining the CDR3 with reference TRBV9 and TRBJ1-1 gives the whole variable domain DSGVTQTPKHLITATGQRVTLRCSPRSGDLSVYWYQQSLDQGLQFLIQYYNGEERAKGNILERFSAQQFPDLHSELNLSSLELGDSALYFCASSVVGQDTEAFFGQGTRLTVV.